Sequencing of this TCR beta chain was carried out in a study of blood T cell repertoires in COVID-19. Study in general: COVID-19 samples from acute and convalescent phases originated in the United States, Italy and Spain. PBMCs, B-cell-depleted T cells, or T cells provided the cDNA or gDNA that made up the material.

Original processing notes: Amplification from reference gene primers served as the basis for estimated nucleated cell counts. TCRdb's copy holds only in-frame clones and misses some; the assay was immunoSEQ multiplex PCR. That table supplies the V and J calls and clone size; D and trimming were determined from the DNA. The table records fewer than 350,000 clones, about nine tenths of them present only once. This clone was detected once. Germline CDR1 reads KGHDR; CDR2 reads SFDVKD. Germline trimming cut 4 bases from V and 7 bases from J; bases unmatched to any gene: 6. CDR3 length: 14 amino acids. Sequences were obtained from peripheral blood. This chain connects TRBV24-1 to TRBJ2-1; 7 bases are a match to TRBD2. This clonotype was obtained from a woman aged 25 to 39 with COVID-19, enrolled during active disease. The CDR3 reads CATSEAGTVNEQFF. CDR3 in DNA: TGTGCCACCAGTGAAGCGGGGACCGTGAATGAGCAGTTCTTC.